This T cell receptor (beta chain) derives from a study of STAT5B mutations in CD4+ large granular lymphocyte leukemia. Assay used: immunoSEQ multiplex PCR; TCRdb lists only in-frame clones, some missing. Of more than 30,000 clones in the sample, around 80% were seen once. Germline-derived CDR1 and CDR2 are MNHNY and SVGAGI (reference sequence). Trimming removed 0 bases at V and 2 bases at J, with 4 bases between. The CDR3 is made up of 13 amino acids. This clone was found a few times. The source of this sequence is a human donor in good health. The V gene is TRBV6-6, the J gene TRBJ1-2; unclear D gene. The sample comprised CD4+ T cells from blood buffy coats. Here the CDR3 reads CASSYSENYGYTF. The DNA of the CDR3 is TGTGCCAGCAGTTACTCGGAGAACTATGGCTACACCTTC.